The sequence of this T cell receptor (beta chain) was determined in a study of long-term antiretroviral therapy in people with HIV. As regards this clone: Its target is unknown.

It was version v3.0 of the immunoSEQ assay that was run at survey level. TCRdb keeps only in-frame clones here, not all; method: immunoSEQ multiplex PCR. This table holds over 15,000 clones, roughly nine tenths found once. Study conclusions and caveats: Upon ART, diversity increased but remained lower than transplant donor controls. Dominating the repertoire at all time points were the clones that expanded before ART.

Trimming removed 3 bases from V and 4 bases from J; junction bases left unmatched: 7. The CDR3 is made up of 14 amino acids. In germline, CDR1 is GTSNPN, CDR2 SVGIG (reference sequence). V is TRBV30 and J is TRBJ1-1; 8 nucleotides agree with TRBD1. The receptor was derived from a woman in her thirties or forties with HIV. This material consisted of unsorted PBMCs, taken 0.6 years after starting antiretroviral therapy. The chain's CDR3 is CAWSETGVATEAFF. Written as DNA, the CDR3 is TGTGCCTGGAGCGAGACAGGGGTGGCCACTGAAGCTTTCTTT.